One sample yielded the 20 T cell receptor beta chains listed below, sequenced in a study of identical twins. TCRdb itself ran the 5' RACE reads through MiXCR, one entry per CDR3 protein. The sample carries around 220,000 distinct CDR3 sequences, under 12% recorded once. The source material was memory T cells sorted from blood. These receptors all come from a man between 45 and 60 years old in good health.

This clonotype has more than one count but fewer than ten. The rearrangement joins TRBV27 to TRBJ2-1; 9 bases align to TRBD1. J lost 2 bases, V lost 0 bases, and 5 bases had no gene match. CDR1 and CDR2 (germline): MNHEY, SMNVEV (reference sequence). CDR3 length: 17 residues. The CDR3 spells CASSLSPGQGPYNEQFF. The CDR3 DNA is TGTGCCAGCAGTTTATCGCCGGGACAGGGTCCCTACAATGAGCAGTTCTTC.

The chain recombines TRBV7-3 with TRBJ2-3; 11 bases map to TRBD2. Germline CDR1 reads SGHTA; CDR2 reads FQGTGA. V gave up 3 bases and J gave up 4 bases; unmatched junction bases: 3. The CDR3 totals 15 residues. CDR3 sequence: CASSFTSGRPDTQYF. In nucleotides, the CDR3 is TGTGCCAGCAGCTTTACTAGCGGGAGACCAGATACGCAGTATTTT. The full variable domain, its missing parts supplied by reference TRBV7-3 and TRBJ2-3, is GAGVSQTPSNKVTEKGKYVELRCDPISGHTALYWYRQSLGQGPEFLIYFQGTGAADDSGLPNDRFFAVRPEGSVSTLKIQRTERGDSAVYLCASSFTSGRPDTQYFGPGTRLTVL.

The V gene is TRBV7-8, the J gene TRBJ2-1, with 9 nucleotides matching TRBD1. Germline lookup yields CDR1 SGHVS and CDR2 FQNEAQ. Losses at the gene ends were 5 bases for V and 7 bases for J; bases not matched to a gene: 6. The CDR3 length is 14 residues. CDR3 coding DNA: TGTGCCAGCAGCAGGGGGACAGGGACGAATGAGCAGTTCTTC. This encodes CASSRGTGTNEQFF.

This clonotype was observed at least ten times. This chain uses TRBV5-5 with TRBJ2-2; 13 nucleotides match TRBD2. After removal of 4 bases from V and 5 bases from J, the junction contained 5 bases not matched to a gene. Germline V gene data show CDR1 as SGHKS and CDR2 as YYEKEE (reference sequence). This CDR3 spans 16 amino acids. CDR3 DNA: TGTGCCAGCAGCCCCAGACTAGCGGGAGGAACCGGGGAGCTGTTTTTT. Translated: CASSPRLAGGTGELFF.

By sample fraction, this clonotype is medium-sized. V and J are TRBV28 and TRBJ2-7; D is uncertain. V was shortened by 4 bases and J by 4 bases, with 5 bases between the two germline ends. CDR1 is MDHEN, CDR2 SYDVKM, per germline. This CDR3 has 11 amino acids. CDR3 nucleotides: TGTGCCAGCAGTTCTAGGTACGAGCAGTACTTC. Residues: CASSSRYEQYF.

This rearrangement joins TRBV20-1 to TRBJ2-4, with D perhaps matching TRBD2 (5 bases). V lost 6 bases to trimming and J lost 2 bases, with 17 bases between them. Germline V CDR1 and CDR2: DFQATT, SNEGSKA (reference sequence). CDR3 length: 15 residues. The CDR3 sequence: CSATQTGITKNIQYF. Here the CDR3 DNA reads TGCAGTGCCACCCAAACGGGGATAACCAAAAACATTCAGTACTTC.

There are many counts of this clonotype. CDR3 DNA sequence: TGCGCCAGCAGCGGAAAGACCGGGACAGGGGGCCATGAGCAGTTCTTC. It codes for CASSGKTGTGGHEQFF. V is TRBV4-1 and J is TRBJ2-1; TRBD1 matches 12 bases. Germline V gene data show CDR1 as MGHRA and CDR2 as YSYEKL. This CDR3 region has 16 residues. J lost 8 bases, V lost 5 bases, and 10 bases had no gene match.

The gene calls are TRBV7-2 and TRBJ2-4; tentatively, D is TRBD1 or TRBD2 (5 bases each). Germline V gene lookup returns CDR1 SGHTA and CDR2 FQGNSA. The length of the CDR3 is 13 residues. V lost 8 bases to trimming and J lost 7 bases, with 15 bases between them. The CDR3 DNA reads as TGTGCCAGCGGGATTAGGGGCGGGAACATTCAGTACTTC. Translation gives CASGIRGGNIQYF.

The chain has TRBV30 and TRBJ2-5, with 8 bases aligning to TRBD1. CDR3 length equals 14 residues. Germline assignment: CDR1 GTSNPN and CDR2 SVGIG (reference sequence). Trimming removed 3 bases from V and 5 bases from J; junction bases left unmatched: 8. The CDR3 loop reads CAWSRSGGFETQYF. The CDR3 region has the DNA TGTGCCTGGAGCCGATCAGGGGGCTTTGAGACCCAGTACTTC.

This chain links TRBV5-4 with TRBJ2-7, with D possibly being TRBD1 (6 bases). Trimming pared 4 bases from V and 3 bases from J, leaving 20 bases between. This CDR3 contains 16 residues. The germline V gene has CDR1 SGHNT and CDR2 YYREEE (reference sequence). CDR3 protein: CASSRQDRPTLYEQYF. The CDR3 region has the DNA TGTGCCAGCAGCCGCCAGGACAGACCGACCCTCTACGAGCAGTACTTC. Combining the CDR3 with reference TRBV5-4 and TRBJ2-7 gives the whole variable domain ETGVTQSPTHLIKTRGQQVTLRCSSQSGHNTVSWYQQALGQGPQFIFQYYREEENGRGNFPPRFSGLQFPNYSSELNVNALELDDSALYLCASSRQDRPTLYEQYFGPGTRLTVT.

In DNA, the CDR3 is TGTGCCAGCAGCGTTTTATTTGGACTAGCGGGGGGTGTGTCCAAGGAGCAGTTCTTC. Translation gives CASSVLFGLAGGVSKEQFF. The chain is built from TRBV5-6 and TRBJ2-1; 14 bases match TRBD2. With 4 bases clipped from V and 10 bases from J, the junction kept 19 bases outside the gene matches. From germline, CDR1 is SGHDT and CDR2 YYEEEE. The CDR3 has 19 residues. Full variable domain (remainder filled in from reference TRBV5-6 and TRBJ2-1): DAGVTQSPTHLIKTRGQQVTLRCSPKSGHDTVSWYQQALGQGPQFIFQYYEEEERQRGNFPDRFSGHQFPNYSSELNVNALLLGDSALYLCASSVLFGLAGGVSKEQFFGPGTRLTVL.

This clonotype was seen ten or more times. The V and J genes are TRBV4-1 and TRBJ1-6; D call uncertain. The CDR3 is 12 amino acids. Trimming pared 2 bases from V and 10 bases from J, leaving 6 bases between. CDR1 MGHRA and CDR2 YSYEKL come from the germline V gene. As DNA, the CDR3 is TGCGCCAGCAGCCAATCCGACTCACCCCTCCACTTT. This codes for CASSQSDSPLHF.

This clonotype was recorded at least ten times. The V call is TRBV5-6, the J call TRBJ2-5; 8 positions agree with TRBD1. The CDR3 has 14 amino acids. CDR1 SGHDT and CDR2 YYEEEE come from the germline V gene. V lost 2 bases to trimming and J lost 5 bases; unmatched junction nucleotides: 5. The CDR3 DNA follows: TGTGCCAGCAGCTTACCAGGGGGCGCGGAGACCCAGTACTTC. It yields the protein CASSLPGGAETQYF.

The chain is built from TRBV7-2 and TRBJ1-2, with D perhaps matching TRBD1 (6 bases). The V gene's germline CDR1 is SGHTA and CDR2 FQGNSA. Trimming stripped 5 bases from V and 7 bases from J, with 23 bases between. The CDR3 is 16 residues long. CDR3 protein: CASSPRGGGGSGGYTF. In nucleotides, the CDR3 is TGTGCCAGCAGCCCTCGAGGGGGGGGCGGTTCAGGTGGCTACACCTTC.

The chain is built from TRBV21-1 and TRBJ1-2; TRBD1, the D gene given by the table, was not confirmed from the DNA. TRBV21-1 is designated a pseudogene. The CDR3 length is 13 residues. The DNA for the CDR3 is TGTGCCAGCAGCGAACAGGGGGTGTCTGGCTACACCTTC. Translation gives CASSEQGVSGYTF.

The table lists this clonotype with many counts. CDR3 in amino acids: CASSPPYRGEYPYEQYF. CDR3 DNA: TGCGCCAGCAGCCCCCCATACAGGGGAGAGTACCCCTACGAGCAGTACTTC. The V gene is TRBV4-1, the J gene TRBJ2-7, with 7 nucleotides matching TRBD1. CDR3 length equals 17 residues. Germline assignment: CDR1 MGHRA and CDR2 YSYEKL. The J segment lost 2 bases and the V segment lost 4 bases, leaving 14 bases of the junction unmatched.

This clonotype showed up many times. The DNA of the CDR3 is TGCAGTGCTCCCAATCACGAGAGGGGGAACACTGAAGCTTTCTTT. This codes for CSAPNHERGNTEAFF. The V and J genes are TRBV20-1 and TRBJ1-1, with D possibly matching TRBD1 (5 bases). The ends were cut back, 5 bases at V and 1 base at J, with 17 bases in the middle. The CDR3 consists of 15 residues. Germline assignment: CDR1 DFQATT and CDR2 SNEGSKA (reference sequence).

About this clonotype: This could be a read error, since a much larger clone is one nucleotide away. This chain links TRBV12-3 or TRBV12-4 with TRBJ1-2; D is uncertain. The CDR3 sequence is 12 residues long. Trimming removed 2 bases from V and 6 bases from J, with 7 bases in between. The CDR3 DNA reads TGTGCCAGCAGTTTATCAGGCAATGGCTACACCTTC. Protein: CASSLSGNGYTF.

The genes are TRBV9 and TRBJ2-5; tentatively, D is TRBD2 (5 bases). The CDR3 length is 15 residues. V lost 0 bases and J lost 0, with 9 bases in between. The germline V gene encodes CDR1 SGDLS and CDR2 YYNGEE. In nucleotides, the CDR3 is TGTGCCAGCAGCGTAGCTCCCGGGAACCAAGAGACCCAGTACTTC. It codes for CASSVAPGNQETQYF.

This clonotype occurred many times. V is TRBV20-1 and J is TRBJ2-7; 7 positions match TRBD2. The CDR3 has 15 amino acids. J lost 0 bases, V lost 0 bases, and 5 bases had no gene match. Germline CDR1 reads DFQATT; CDR2 reads SNEGSKA (reference sequence). CDR3 loop: CSARDLAESSYEQYF. The CDR3 DNA follows: TGCAGTGCTAGAGATCTAGCGGAAAGCTCCTACGAGCAGTACTTC.